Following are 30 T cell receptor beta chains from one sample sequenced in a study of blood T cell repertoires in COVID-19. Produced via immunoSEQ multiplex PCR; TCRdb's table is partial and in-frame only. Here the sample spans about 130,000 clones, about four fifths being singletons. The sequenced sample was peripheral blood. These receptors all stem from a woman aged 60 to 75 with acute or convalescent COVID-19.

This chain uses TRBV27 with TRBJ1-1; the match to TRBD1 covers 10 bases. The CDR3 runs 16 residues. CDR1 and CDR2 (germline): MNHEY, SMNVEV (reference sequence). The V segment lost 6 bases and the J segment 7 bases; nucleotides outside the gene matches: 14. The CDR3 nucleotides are TGTGCCAGCAGGTCCTACCGGGACAGGGGTGAAATTGAAGCTTTCTTT. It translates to CASRSYRDRGEIEAFF.

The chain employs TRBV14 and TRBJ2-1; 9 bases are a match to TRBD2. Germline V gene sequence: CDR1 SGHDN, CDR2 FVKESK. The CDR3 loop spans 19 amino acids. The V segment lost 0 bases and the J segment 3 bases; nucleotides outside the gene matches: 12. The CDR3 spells CASSQDSSGGPRFYNEQFF. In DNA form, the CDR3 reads TGTGCCAGCAGCCAAGACAGTAGCGGGGGCCCCAGATTCTACAATGAGCAGTTCTTC.

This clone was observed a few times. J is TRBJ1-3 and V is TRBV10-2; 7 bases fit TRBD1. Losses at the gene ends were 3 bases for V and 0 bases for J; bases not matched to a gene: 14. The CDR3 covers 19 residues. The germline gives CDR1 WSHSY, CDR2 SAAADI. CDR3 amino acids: CASSDIILGTAGSGNTIYF. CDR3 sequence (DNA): TGCGCCAGCAGTGACATTATCTTGGGGACAGCCGGCTCTGGAAACACCATATATTTT.

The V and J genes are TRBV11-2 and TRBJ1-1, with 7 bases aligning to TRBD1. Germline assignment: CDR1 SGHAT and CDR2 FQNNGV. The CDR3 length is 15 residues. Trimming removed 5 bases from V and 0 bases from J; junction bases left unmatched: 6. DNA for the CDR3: TGTGCCAGCAGCCCCCGACAGGGTTTGAACACTGAAGCTTTCTTT. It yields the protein CASSPRQGLNTEAFF. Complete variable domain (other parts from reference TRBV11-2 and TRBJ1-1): EAGVAQSPRYKIIEKRQSVAFWCNPISGHATLYWYQQILGQGPKLLIQFQNNGVVDDSQLPKDRFSAERLKGVDSTLKIQPAKLEDSAVYLCASSPRQGLNTEAFFGQGTRLTVV.

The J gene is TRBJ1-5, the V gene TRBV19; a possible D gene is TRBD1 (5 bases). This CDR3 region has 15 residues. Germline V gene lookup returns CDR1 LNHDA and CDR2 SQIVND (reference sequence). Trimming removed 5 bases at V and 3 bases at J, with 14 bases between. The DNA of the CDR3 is TGTGCCAGTAGTGGCAGGAGGGGATTCAATCAGCCCCAGCATTTT. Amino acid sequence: CASSGRRGFNQPQHF.

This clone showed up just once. CDR3 sequence (DNA): TGTGCCTGGACCACGGGACTAGCGGGGGAAGAGCAGTTCTTC. It translates to CAWTTGLAGEEQFF. The rearrangement joins TRBV30 to TRBJ2-1; 14 nucleotides match TRBD2. This CDR3 contains 14 residues. V trimming: 4 bases; J trimming: 10 bases; junction bases outside the gene matches: 6. Germline V gene lookup returns CDR1 GTSNPN and CDR2 SVGIG (reference sequence).

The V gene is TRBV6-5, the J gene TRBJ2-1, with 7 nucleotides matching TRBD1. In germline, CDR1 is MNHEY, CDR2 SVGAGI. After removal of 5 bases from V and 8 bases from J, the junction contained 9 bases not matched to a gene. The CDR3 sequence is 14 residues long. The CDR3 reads CASSLTGVIDEQFF. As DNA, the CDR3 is TGTGCCAGCAGTCTTACAGGGGTGATCGATGAGCAGTTCTTC.

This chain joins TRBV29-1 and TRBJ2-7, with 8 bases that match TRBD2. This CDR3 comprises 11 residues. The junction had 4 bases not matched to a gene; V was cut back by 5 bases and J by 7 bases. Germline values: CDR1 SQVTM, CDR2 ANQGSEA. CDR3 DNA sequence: TGCAGCGTTAACCCGGGAGGGGAGCAGTACTTC. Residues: CSVNPGGEQYF.

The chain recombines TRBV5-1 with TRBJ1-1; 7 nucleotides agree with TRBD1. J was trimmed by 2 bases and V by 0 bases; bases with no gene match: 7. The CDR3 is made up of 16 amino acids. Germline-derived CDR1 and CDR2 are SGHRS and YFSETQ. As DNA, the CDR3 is TGCGCCAGCAGCTTGGGGCCAGGGGGAATAAACACTGAAGCTTTCTTT. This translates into CASSLGPGGINTEAFF.

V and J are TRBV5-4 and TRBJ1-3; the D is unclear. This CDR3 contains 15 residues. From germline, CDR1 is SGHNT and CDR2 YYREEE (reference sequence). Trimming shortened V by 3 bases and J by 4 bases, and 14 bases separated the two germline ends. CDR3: CASSSKMGSGNTIYF. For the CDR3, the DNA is TGTGCCAGCAGCTCCAAGATGGGCTCCGGAAACACCATATATTTT.

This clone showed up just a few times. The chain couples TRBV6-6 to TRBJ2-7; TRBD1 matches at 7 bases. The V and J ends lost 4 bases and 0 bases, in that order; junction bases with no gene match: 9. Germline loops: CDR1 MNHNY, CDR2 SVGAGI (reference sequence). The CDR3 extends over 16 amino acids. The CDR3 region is CASSSYRDRTSYEQYF. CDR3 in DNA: TGTGCCAGCAGTTCATACCGGGACAGAACCTCCTACGAGCAGTACTTC.

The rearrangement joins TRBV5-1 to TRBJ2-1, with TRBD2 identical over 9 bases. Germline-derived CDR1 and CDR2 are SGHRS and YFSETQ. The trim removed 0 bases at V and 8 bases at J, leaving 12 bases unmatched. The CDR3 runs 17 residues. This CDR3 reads CASSLGSLAGSGDEQFF. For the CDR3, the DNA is TGCGCCAGCAGCTTGGGGTCCCTAGCGGGGAGCGGGGATGAGCAGTTCTTC.

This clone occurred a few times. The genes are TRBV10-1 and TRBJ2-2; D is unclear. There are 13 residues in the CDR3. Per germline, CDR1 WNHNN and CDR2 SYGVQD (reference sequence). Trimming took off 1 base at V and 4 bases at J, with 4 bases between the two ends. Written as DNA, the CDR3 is TGCGCCAGCAGTGAGTACTTCACCGGGGAGCTGTTTTTT. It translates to CASSEYFTGELFF.

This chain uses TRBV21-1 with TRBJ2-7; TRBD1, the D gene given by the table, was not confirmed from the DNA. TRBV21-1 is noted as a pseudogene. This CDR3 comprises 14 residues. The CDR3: CARGMGDRGHEQYF. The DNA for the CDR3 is TGTGCCAGGGGAATGGGGGACAGGGGTCACGAGCAGTACTTC.

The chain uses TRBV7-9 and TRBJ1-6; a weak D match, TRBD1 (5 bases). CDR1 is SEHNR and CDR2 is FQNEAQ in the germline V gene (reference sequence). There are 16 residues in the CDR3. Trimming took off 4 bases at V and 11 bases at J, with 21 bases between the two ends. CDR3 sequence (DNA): TGTGCCAGCAGCTCCTCACTCTGGGGGTGGAGGGCACCCCTCCACTTT. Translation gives CASSSSLWGWRAPLHF.

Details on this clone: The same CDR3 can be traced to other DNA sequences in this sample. The CDR3 DNA reads as TGTGCCAGCAGTTTAAATTCTAGAATTGGCTACACCTTC. Protein sequence: CASSLNSRIGYTF. This chain connects TRBV28 to TRBJ1-2; D is undetermined. From germline, CDR1 is MDHEN and CDR2 SYDVKM. The CDR3 length is 13 residues. Trimming cost V 2 bases and J 7 bases, with 11 bases left between them.

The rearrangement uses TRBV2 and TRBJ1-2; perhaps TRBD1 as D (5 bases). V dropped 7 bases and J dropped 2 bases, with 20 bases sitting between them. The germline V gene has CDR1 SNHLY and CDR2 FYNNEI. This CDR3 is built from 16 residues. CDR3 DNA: TGTGCCAGCACCCAAGAGGGTTGGGAGGGGAACTATGGCTACACCTTC. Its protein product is CASTQEGWEGNYGYTF.

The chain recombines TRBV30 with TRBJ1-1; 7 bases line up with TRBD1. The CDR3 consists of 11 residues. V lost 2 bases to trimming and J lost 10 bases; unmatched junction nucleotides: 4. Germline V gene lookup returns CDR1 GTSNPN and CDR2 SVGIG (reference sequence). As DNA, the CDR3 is TGTGCCTGGAGTATGGGACAGTCAGCTTTCTTT. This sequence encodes CAWSMGQSAFF.

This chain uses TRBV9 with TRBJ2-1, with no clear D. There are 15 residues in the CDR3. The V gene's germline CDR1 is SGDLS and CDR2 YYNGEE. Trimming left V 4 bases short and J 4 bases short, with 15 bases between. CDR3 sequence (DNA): TGTGCCAGCAGCCAGATCAACAGTGGGTACAATGAGCAGTTCTTC. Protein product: CASSQINSGYNEQFF. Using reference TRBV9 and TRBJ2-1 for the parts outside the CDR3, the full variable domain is DSGVTQTPKHLITATGQRVTLRCSPRSGDLSVYWYQQSLDQGLQFLIQYYNGEERAKGNILERFSAQQFPDLHSELNLSSLELGDSALYFCASSQINSGYNEQFFGPGTRLTVL.

DNA for the CDR3: TGTGCCAGCAGCGTATTCGGGGGAGTAGAGACCCAGTACTTC. Protein product: CASSVFGGVETQYF. The chain joins TRBV9 to TRBJ2-5, with D possibly TRBD2 on 6 matching bases. Trimming took 1 base from V and 4 from J, leaving 11 bases between them. The CDR3 extends over 14 amino acids. CDR1 is SGDLS, CDR2 YYNGEE, per germline.

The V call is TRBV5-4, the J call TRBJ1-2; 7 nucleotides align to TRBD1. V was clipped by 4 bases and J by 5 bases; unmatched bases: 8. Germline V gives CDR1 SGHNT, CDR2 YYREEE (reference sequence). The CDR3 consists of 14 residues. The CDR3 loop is CASSRDSQGYGYTF. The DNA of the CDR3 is TGTGCCAGCAGCCGGGACAGCCAGGGGTATGGCTACACCTTC.

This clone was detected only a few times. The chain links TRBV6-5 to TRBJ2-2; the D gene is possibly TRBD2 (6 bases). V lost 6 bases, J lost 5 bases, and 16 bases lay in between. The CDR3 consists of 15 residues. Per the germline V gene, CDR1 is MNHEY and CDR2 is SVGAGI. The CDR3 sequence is CASREGRIPTGELFF. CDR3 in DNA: TGTGCCAGCAGGGAGGGACGGATCCCAACCGGGGAGCTGTTTTTT.

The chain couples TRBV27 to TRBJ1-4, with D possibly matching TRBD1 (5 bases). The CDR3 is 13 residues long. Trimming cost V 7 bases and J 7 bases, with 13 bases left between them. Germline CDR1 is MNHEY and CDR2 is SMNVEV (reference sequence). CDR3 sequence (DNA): TGTGCCAGCATGGGGGGTCTCGGTGAAAAACTGTTTTTT. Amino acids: CASMGGLGEKLFF.

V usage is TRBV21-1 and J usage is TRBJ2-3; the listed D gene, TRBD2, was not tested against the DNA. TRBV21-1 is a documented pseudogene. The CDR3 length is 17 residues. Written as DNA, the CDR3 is TGTGCCAGCAGCAAAGGTACTAGCGGGGGGGACACAGATACGCAGTATTTT. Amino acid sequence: CASSKGTSGGDTDTQYF.

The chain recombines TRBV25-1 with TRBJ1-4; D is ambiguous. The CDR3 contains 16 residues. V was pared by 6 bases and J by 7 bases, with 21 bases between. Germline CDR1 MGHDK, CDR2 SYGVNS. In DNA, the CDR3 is TGTGCCAGCAGCGATGGAGGGCGTTTGAAGAGTGAAAAACTGTTTTTT. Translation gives CASSDGGRLKSEKLFF.

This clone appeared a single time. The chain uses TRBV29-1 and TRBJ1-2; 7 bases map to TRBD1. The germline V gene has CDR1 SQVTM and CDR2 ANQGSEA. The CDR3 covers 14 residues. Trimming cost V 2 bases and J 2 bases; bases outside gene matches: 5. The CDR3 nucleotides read TGCAGCGTTGAAAAAGGGGGACAGAACTATGGCTACACCTTC. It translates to CSVEKGGQNYGYTF. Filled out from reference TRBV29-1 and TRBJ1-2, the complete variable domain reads SAVISQKPSRDICQRGTSLTIQCQVDSQVTMMFWYRQQPGQSLTLIATANQGSEATYESGFVIDKFPISRPNLTFSTLTVSNMSPEDSSIYLCSVEKGGQNYGYTFGSGTRLTVV.

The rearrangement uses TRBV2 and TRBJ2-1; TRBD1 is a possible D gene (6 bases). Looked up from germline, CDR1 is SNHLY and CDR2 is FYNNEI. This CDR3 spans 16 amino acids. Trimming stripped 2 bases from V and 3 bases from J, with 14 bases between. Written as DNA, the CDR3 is TGTGCCAGCAGTGAACTCCGTACAGGGTTCTACAATGAGCAGTTCTTC. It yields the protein CASSELRTGFYNEQFF. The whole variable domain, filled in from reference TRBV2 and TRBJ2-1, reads EPEVTQTPSHQVTQMGQEVILRCVPISNHLYFYWYRQILGQKVEFLVSFYNNEISEKSEIFDDQFSVERPDGSNFTLKIRSTKLEDSAMYFCASSELRTGFYNEQFFGPGTRLTVL.

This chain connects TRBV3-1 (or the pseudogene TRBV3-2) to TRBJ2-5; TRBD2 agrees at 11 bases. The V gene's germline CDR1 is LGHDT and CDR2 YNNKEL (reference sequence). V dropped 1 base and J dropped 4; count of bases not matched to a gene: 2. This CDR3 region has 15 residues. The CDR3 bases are TGTGCCAGCAGCCAAGGGCTAGCGGGGGGAGAGACCCAGTACTTC. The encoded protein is CASSQGLAGGETQYF.

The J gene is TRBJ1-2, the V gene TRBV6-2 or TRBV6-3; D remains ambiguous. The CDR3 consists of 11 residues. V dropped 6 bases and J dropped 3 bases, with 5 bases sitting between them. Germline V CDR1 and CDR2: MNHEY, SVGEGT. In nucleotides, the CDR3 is TGTGCCAGCAGCCTCTACTATGGCTACACCTTC. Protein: CASSLYYGYTF.

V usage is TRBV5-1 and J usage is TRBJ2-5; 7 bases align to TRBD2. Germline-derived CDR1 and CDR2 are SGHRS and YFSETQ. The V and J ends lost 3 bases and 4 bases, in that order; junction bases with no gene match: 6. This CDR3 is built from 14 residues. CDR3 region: CASSSLTSLETQYF. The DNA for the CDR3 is TGCGCCAGCAGCTCCCTGACTAGCTTAGAGACCCAGTACTTC.